This TCR beta chain was obtained from a study of CD8+CD57+ T cells in acquired aplastic anemia. The patients chosen for sequencing had shown expansion of CD8+CD57+ cells (detected by flow cytometry). Genomic DNA templated the TCR beta VDJ and CDR3 profiling. TCRdb recomputed calls from the reads with MiXCR, one row per CDR3 protein. Of under 350,000 distinct CDR3 sequences listed, roughly 61% are singletons. The CDR3 is 15 residues long. Per germline, CDR1 SEHNR and CDR2 FQNEAQ (reference sequence). To note about this clonotype: Its ends do not fully match the called genes, so a read error is possible.

The rearrangement joins TRBV7-9 to TRBJ1-4, with TRBD1 matching 9 bases. The sequenced sample consisted of sorted CD4+, CD8+, or CD8+CD57+ T cells (not recorded which) from PBMCs. The sequence came from a human donor with aplastic anemia. The CDR3 DNA reads TGCGCCAGCAGCTTTCAGGGGACAGGGTACGAAAAACTGTTTTTT. It encodes CASSFQGTGYEKLFF.